A selection of T cell receptor beta chains follows, all from one sample in a study of cytomegalovirus exposure and HLA in healthy donors. Some clones are missing from TCRdb's copy, which holds only in-frame ones; the method was immunoSEQ multiplex PCR. The sample includes some 65,000 clones, less than 75% of them seen just once. The sequenced sample consisted of PBMCs. The source is a man between 45 and 60 years old in good health and CMV-seropositive. The CDR3 runs from the conserved cysteine through the conserved F or W. A D gene is named only where the DNA matches it firmly. The size of a clone is reported for some rows only, either as once, few or many, or as a class for expanded clones.

v_call	j_call	clone_size	d_call	cdr3_nt	cdr3_aa
TRBV6-6	TRBJ2-1	few	TRBD2	TGTGCCAGCAGGGCTAGCGGGAGGCCCCGTGAGCAGTTCTTC	CASRASGRPREQFF
TRBV6-7	TRBJ2-7	once	TRBD2	TGTGCCACCAAAAGGGAGGGGAGGAGCTCCTACGAGCAGTACTTC	CATKREGRSSYEQYF
TRBV7-9	TRBJ2-7	few	TRBD1	TGTGCCAGCAGCCCGACAGGGGCGTACGAGCAGTACTTC	CASSPTGAYEQYF
TRBV6-5	TRBJ2-5	-	TRBD1	TGTGCCAGCAGGATCGACAGGGACCAAGAGACCCAGTACTTC	CASRIDRDQETQYF
TRBV7-8	TRBJ2-7	-	-	TGTGCCAGCAGCCGAAGGGATACAGGGCGAAGCTCCTACGAGCAGTACTTC	CASSRRDTGRSSYEQYF
TRBV2	TRBJ2-1	-	TRBD1	TGTGCCAGCAGCACAACCGGGACAGTGAAGTTCTTC	CASSTTGTVKFF
TRBV6-1	TRBJ1-5	-	TRBD1	TGTGCCAGCAGTGAACGGGAGACAGGGTGGAATCAGCCCCAGCATTTT	CASSERETGWNQPQHF
TRBV7-2	TRBJ1-2	-	TRBD1	TGTGCCAGCAGCTTAGAGCCCGGACAGGGGCGCGGCTACACCTTC	CASSLEPGQGRGYTF
TRBV7-3	TRBJ2-2	-	-	TGTGCCAGCAGCTCCAGGGTCGGAATGAACACCGGGGAGCTGTTTTTT	CASSSRVGMNTGELFF
TRBV5-4	TRBJ2-7	-	TRBD2	TGTGCCAGCAGCTTGGCCCCGGGACTAGCGAATTACGAGCAGTACTTC	CASSLAPGLANYEQYF
TRBV2	TRBJ1-1	few	TRBD1	TGTGCCAGCAGTGTGGGACAGGGGGACACTGAAGCTTTCTTT	CASSVGQGDTEAFF
TRBV9	TRBJ2-3	-	-	TGTGCCAGCAGCCCGTACCCGGTGGCAGGGGATACGCAGTATTTT	CASSPYPVAGDTQYF
TRBV2	TRBJ2-7	-	TRBD1	TGTGCCAGCAGGACAGGGCTCGAGCAGTACTTC	CASRTGLEQYF
TRBV30	TRBJ2-7	-	-	TGTGCCTGGAAACAGGGTACCTACGAGCAGTACTTC	CAWKQGTYEQYF
TRBV6-6	TRBJ2-1	-	TRBD2	TGTGCCAGCAGTCACCCACTAGCGGGGAGGGATGAGCAGTTCTTC	CASSHPLAGRDEQFF
TRBV4-1	TRBJ2-1	-	-	TGCGCCAGCAGCCAAGGTAGGGAATATCAGGGAAATGAGCAGTTCTTC	CASSQGREYQGNEQFF
TRBV5-1	TRBJ1-1	-	TRBD1	TGCGCCAGCAGCCACGGACAGGGGGCTGAAGCTTTCTTT	CASSHGQGAEAFF
TRBV27	TRBJ2-7	-	TRBD2	TGTGCCAGCAGCAACGCGGGAGGGCAGGGCGAGCAGTACTTC	CASSNAGGQGEQYF
TRBV28	TRBJ2-2	-	-	TGTGCCAGCAGTTTCTTTAGACAGGAGACGAACACCGGGGAGCTGTTTTTT	CASSFFRQETNTGELFF
TRBV7-9	TRBJ1-2	-	-	TGTGCCAGCAGCTTACCCCCCGCACTCGAAGGCTACACCTTC	CASSLPPALEGYTF
TRBV6-1	TRBJ1-5	-	-	TGTGCCAGCTCGGGGGTCCTTAGCAATCAGCCCCAGCATTTT	CASSGVLSNQPQHF
TRBV19	TRBJ2-3	-	-	TGTGCCAGTACAGGGGCAGATACGCAGTATTTT	CASTGADTQYF
TRBV10-3	TRBJ1-5	-	TRBD1	TGTGCCATCAGTGAGGGGGACAGGCGAGATCAGCCCCAGCATTTT	CAISEGDRRDQPQHF
TRBV5-1	TRBJ2-7	-	-	TGCGCCAGCAGCTTGGCCGGGACAAGAATTGAGCAGTACTTC	CASSLAGTRIEQYF
TRBV5-4	TRBJ2-3	-	-	TGTGCCAGCAGCTTGGAGGCGGGCCGGGGAACAGATACGCAGTATTTT	CASSLEAGRGTDTQYF
TRBV6-1	TRBJ1-3	-	TRBD1	TGTGCCAGCAGTGAATTCGGGACAGGGGGAAACACCATATATTTT	CASSEFGTGGNTIYF
TRBV27	TRBJ2-7	-	TRBD2	TGTGCCAGCAGTTCTAGGGGACTAGCGGGGGGCCGACTCATCTACGAGCAGTACTTC	CASSSRGLAGGRLIYEQYF
TRBV13	TRBJ1-4	-	-	TGTGCCAGCAGCCCGACTCTGGGTACAGGGTCGGCTAATGAAAAACTGTTTTTT	CASSPTLGTGSANEKLFF
TRBV13	TRBJ2-2	-	TRBD2	TGTGCCAGCAGCCCCCGTTTAGCGGGGGGCCCGAGAACCGGGGAGCTGTTTTTT	CASSPRLAGGPRTGELFF
TRBV27	TRBJ2-7	-	-	TGTGCCAGCAGACCCTCGGACATCTCCTACGAGCAGTACTTC	CASRPSDISYEQYF
TRBV30	TRBJ2-2	few	TRBD2	TGTGCCTGGAGTATCCCCACTAGCGGGGGCACCGGGGAGCTGTTTTTT	CAWSIPTSGGTGELFF
TRBV5-4	TRBJ2-1	-	-	TGTGCCAGCAGCTCCCAAACACAGGGTTACAATGAGCAGTTCTTC	CASSSQTQGYNEQFF
TRBV5-4	TRBJ2-6	few	TRBD1	TGTGCCAGCAGCTTCGGGACAGGGGGATTCTCCGGGGCCAACGTCCTGACTTTC	CASSFGTGGFSGANVLTF
TRBV5-1	TRBJ2-7	-	TRBD1	TGCGCCAGCAGCTTAGTTGGACAGGGGTTACACGAGCAGTACTTC	CASSLVGQGLHEQYF
TRBV5-5	TRBJ1-6	-	TRBD1	TGTGCCAGCAGCTTGAGGCCAGGGGGGCCACCCCTCCACTTT	CASSLRPGGPPLHF
TRBV5-6	TRBJ1-3	-	TRBD1	TGTGCCAGCAGCTTGGAAGGACAGGGGCTACGAAACACCATATATTTT	CASSLEGQGLRNTIYF
TRBV7-9	TRBJ2-3	-	TRBD1	TGTGCCAGCAGCATAGCGGATGAACAGGGGGAAACAGATACGCAGTATTTT	CASSIADEQGETDTQYF
TRBV5-1	TRBJ2-5	-	-	TGCGCCAGCAGCTTCCGGGAGAAGGCCCCCGCGGAGACCCAGTACTTC	CASSFREKAPAETQYF
TRBV27	TRBJ1-1	-	TRBD1	TGTGCCAGTAAGTACAGGGGGCCGAACACTGAAGCTTTCTTT	CASKYRGPNTEAFF
TRBV7-9	TRBJ2-3	few	TRBD2	TGTGCCAGCAGCCCAGCGACTAGCGCGCAGTATTTT	CASSPATSAQYF
TRBV19	TRBJ1-4	-	-	TGTGCCAGTAGGGAAAACCCCCGAGGGAATGAAAAACTGTTTTTT	CASRENPRGNEKLFF
TRBV5-4	TRBJ2-3	-	-	TGTGCCAGCACCCTGAGGGGCACAGATACGCAGTATTTT	CASTLRGTDTQYF
TRBV27	TRBJ2-3	-	TRBD2	TGTGCCAGCAGTTCCCAGACTACTAGCGGGAGGGCAAAGTATTTT	CASSSQTTSGRAKYF